This T cell receptor (beta chain) was sequenced during a study of response to subunit inactivated influenza vaccine. The study's findings and limits: There was a suggestion from the authors that each seasonal influenza vaccination recruits few new T cells.

Notes on this clonotype: As yet, its antigen is unknown.

TCRdb recomputed calls from the RT-PCR reads with MiXCR, one row per CDR3 protein. The table has more than 700,000 distinct CDR3 sequences, about 20% seen once. The source of this sequence is a man aged 50-60 years who received an inactivated influenza vaccine. The starting material was PBMCs from blood, obtained roughly 5 days after vaccination.

CDR3 bases: TGCAGCGAATCACGGGCAGGGACGGAGACCCAGTACTTC. Translation gives CSESRAGTETQYF. V and J are TRBV29-1 and TRBJ2-5; D tentatively reads TRBD1 or TRBD2 (5 bases each). This CDR3 is built from 13 residues. CDR1 and CDR2 (germline): SQVTM, ANQGSEA. Trimming removed 7 bases at V and 5 bases at J, with 17 bases between.